This T cell receptor beta chain stems from a study of control samples from healthy donors and cancer patients. This CDR3 region has 13 residues. Trimming pared 3 bases from V and 1 base from J, leaving 5 bases between. Germline V gene sequence: CDR1 SGHAT, CDR2 FQNNGV. Clones were sequenced by immunoSEQ multiplex PCR, and TCRdb holds only the in-frame ones, with some missing. The table lists 20,000 to 30,000 clones, roughly 93% of them singletons. The clonotype comes from a man aged 50-60 years with lung cancer. Sequenced sample: PBMCs. V is TRBV11-2 and J is TRBJ2-3; D not resolved. CDR3 residues: CASSFKGTDTQYF. The CDR3 bases are TGTGCCAGCAGCTTCAAGGGCACAGATACGCAGTATTTT.